This T cell receptor (beta chain) originates from a study of T cell changes during pregnancy in multiple sclerosis (dated by TCRdb to about 2019). For the study in its entirety: The study looked at changes in the T cell repertoire across pregnancy in women with multiple sclerosis.

A remark on this clone: Its binding antigen is unknown. The input lacks base qualities; no much larger clone sits a single base away.

Libraries were constructed by the immunoSEQ multiplex PCR assay. The immuneACCESS repertoire file appears here via TCRdb, limited to in-frame rearrangements. These files lack a portion of the clones; in checked studies, under half of the deficit traces to unresolved V genes, and the cause of the others is not known. A total of over 35,000 clones appear in this sample, roughly nine tenths of them only once. Under 10% of the sample is in the top ten clones. Including cysteine and phenylalanine, the CDR3 has 17 amino acids. Of all the DNA, just the CDR3 is kept, 51 bases in frame from base 1. Per the germline V gene, MGHRA is the CDR1 and YSYEKL is the CDR2. V is pruned by 10 bases and J by 1 base, leaving 18 bases of the junction without a gene match.

The V and J genes are TRBV4-1 and TRBJ1-1, with 7 central nucleotides matching TRBD1. The sample consisted of CD8+ T cells from peripheral blood mononuclear cells, taken before pregnancy. The sequence was obtained from a female donor with multiple sclerosis, enrolled in a pregnancy study. The DNA sequence follows: TGCGCCACCCAGGGCTTGGGGACAGAATTAAAGAACACTGAAGCTTTCTTT. Its product reads: CATQGLGTELKNTEAFF.